This entry features one T cell receptor beta chain sequence. Profiled with immunoSEQ multiplex PCR; TCRdb holds only in-frame clones, not every one. The sample contains 25,000 to 30,000 clones, about 80% of which appear only once. This sample is drawn from a study of T cell repertoires in ileal Crohn's disease. The wider study: Median disease duration was approximately 8 years; around 35% smoked at surgery.

The CDR3 is made up of 15 amino acids. Germline V gene sequence: CDR1 SGHNT, CDR2 YYREEE (reference sequence). J was trimmed by 1 base and V by 4 bases; bases with no gene match: 7. The genes are TRBV5-4 and TRBJ1-1; TRBD1 agrees at 7 bases. The sample consisted of ileal tissue. The TCR comes from an adult with Crohn's disease. This chain's CDR3 is CASSTPRDRNTEAFF. As DNA, the CDR3 is TGTGCCAGCAGCACCCCCCGGGACAGGAACACTGAAGCTTTCTTT.